The source of this T cell receptor beta chain is a study of cytomegalovirus exposure and HLA in healthy donors. Study results and limitations: The study listed some 160 cytomegalovirus-associated TCR beta chains.

Trimming shortened V by 0 bases and J by 5 bases, and 7 bases separated the two germline ends. The CDR3 has 13 residues. The germline CDR1 and CDR2 sequences are MNHEY and SVGAGI. The donors were part of the validation cohort, which consisted of over a hundred subjects and was separate from the first cohort of 666 subjects. TCRdb's copy holds only in-frame clones and misses some; the assay was immunoSEQ multiplex PCR. The sample records about 250,000 clones, about 90% being singletons. In the case of this clone: Its antigen is still unknown.

This receptor was identified in a young man in good health and CMV-seropositive. Sequencing was done on a sample of PBMCs. This chain connects TRBV6-5 to TRBJ1-1; no clear D. The CDR3 sequence: CASSYSWVTEAFF. The CDR3 DNA reads TGTGCCAGCAGTTACTCGTGGGTAACTGAAGCTTTCTTT.